This is a list of T cell receptor beta chains from one sample in a study of blood T cells in healthy people across ages. TCRdb called the 5' RACE reads again in MiXCR, with one record for every CDR3 protein. The sample includes about 930,000 distinct CDR3 sequences, roughly 28% of them seen just once. Separately, the same data were catalogued under a study of T cells of mothers and their children.

The specimen was blood. Receptors were obtained from a woman in her forties in good health. Both conserved end residues are part of each CDR3. Expanded clones are given a class, and other clones once, few, many or no size at all.

j_gene: TRBJ2-7
v_gene: TRBV27
abundance: -
CDR3aa: CASSLAGQGLIEQYF

j_gene: TRBJ1-5
v_gene: TRBV12-3/TRBV12-4
abundance: few
CDR3aa: CASSLWERWGNQPQHF

j_gene: TRBJ1-2
v_gene: TRBV5-1
abundance: -
CDR3aa: CASSLEATGRLGYTF

j_gene: TRBJ1-4
v_gene: TRBV7-3
abundance: few
CDR3aa: CASSSRDMGVGEKLFF

j_gene: TRBJ2-1
v_gene: TRBV5-6
abundance: -
CDR3aa: CASRGDRGLYNEQFF

j_gene: TRBJ2-1
v_gene: TRBV4-2
abundance: -
CDR3aa: CASSQDQADNEQFF

j_gene: TRBJ1-2
v_gene: TRBV12-3/TRBV12-4
abundance: -
CDR3aa: CASSETGGSNYGYTF

j_gene: TRBJ2-1
v_gene: TRBV7-8
abundance: -
CDR3aa: CASSPPKGARGLNEQFF

j_gene: TRBJ1-2
v_gene: TRBV3-1
abundance: few
CDR3aa: CASSPGGRPRGYGYTF

j_gene: -
v_gene: TRBV2
abundance: -
CDR3aa: CASSQAPGPYEQYF

j_gene: TRBJ2-2
v_gene: TRBV10-3
abundance: -
CDR3aa: CAISDRDRGSGELFF

j_gene: TRBJ2-3
v_gene: TRBV6-4
abundance: many
CDR3aa: CASSASYTDTQYF

j_gene: TRBJ2-3
v_gene: TRBV7-9
abundance: -
CDR3aa: CASSLRGVPTDTQYF

j_gene: TRBJ2-7
v_gene: TRBV2
abundance: -
CDR3aa: CASSRDDGGVDEQYF

j_gene: TRBJ2-6
v_gene: TRBV20-1
abundance: many
CDR3aa: CSAPGQGYKLNSGANVLTF

j_gene: TRBJ2-1
v_gene: TRBV20-1
abundance: many
CDR3aa: CSARASGGLSYNEQFF

j_gene: TRBJ1-6
v_gene: TRBV28
abundance: many
CDR3aa: CASREQGPAALHF

j_gene: TRBJ2-2
v_gene: TRBV4-1
abundance: -
CDR3aa: CASSQARGLNTGELFF

j_gene: TRBJ2-7
v_gene: TRBV27
abundance: few
CDR3aa: CASSPHTGTQEQYF

j_gene: TRBJ1-2
v_gene: TRBV27
abundance: -
CDR3aa: CASRTVAYGYTF

j_gene: TRBJ1-5
v_gene: TRBV20-1
abundance: -
CDR3aa: CSAPGTGGGQPQHF

j_gene: TRBJ2-5
v_gene: TRBV29-1
abundance: many
CDR3aa: CSVEGTTDSQETQYF

j_gene: TRBJ2-7
v_gene: TRBV20-1
abundance: once
CDR3aa: CSARDPRTGTYEQYF

j_gene: TRBJ2-5
v_gene: TRBV24-1
abundance: -
CDR3aa: CATSGTGTGRETQYF

j_gene: TRBJ2-1
v_gene: TRBV20-1
abundance: many
CDR3aa: CSATINRGVQYNEQFF

j_gene: TRBJ2-7
v_gene: TRBV24-1
abundance: few
CDR3aa: CATSDATKGGYEQYF

j_gene: TRBJ1-4
v_gene: TRBV12-3/TRBV12-4
abundance: few
CDR3aa: CASKIQGTNEKLFF

j_gene: -
v_gene: TRBV6-5
abundance: -
CDR3aa: CASSYTGGASKNIQYF

j_gene: TRBJ2-5
v_gene: TRBV19
abundance: -
CDR3aa: CASSGAGPETQYF

j_gene: TRBJ2-2
v_gene: TRBV24-1
abundance: once
CDR3aa: CATSDRDRGDTGELFF

j_gene: TRBJ2-4
v_gene: TRBV4-1
abundance: many
CDR3aa: CASSPLGAGGKNIQYF

j_gene: TRBJ1-1
v_gene: TRBV5-6
abundance: few
CDR3aa: CASSLWVVMNTEAFF

j_gene: TRBJ2-7
v_gene: TRBV28
abundance: many
CDR3aa: CASSSGQGATYEQYF

j_gene: TRBJ2-5
v_gene: TRBV10-3
abundance: many
CDR3aa: CAISEIETQYF

j_gene: TRBJ2-1
v_gene: TRBV24-1
abundance: -
CDR3aa: CATSDSRAYQGQALGEQFF

j_gene: TRBJ1-1
v_gene: TRBV29-1
abundance: -
CDR3aa: CSTLGRTTEAFF

j_gene: TRBJ1-1
v_gene: TRBV12-3/TRBV12-4
abundance: many
CDR3aa: CASSFSTGGTEAFF

j_gene: TRBJ2-7
v_gene: TRBV5-1
abundance: many
CDR3aa: CASSGAGWGRTTYEQYF

j_gene: TRBJ1-2
v_gene: TRBV5-1
abundance: -
CDR3aa: CASSAIGIYGYTF

j_gene: TRBJ1-5
v_gene: TRBV2
abundance: few
CDR3aa: CASSAGPGQGLPRQHF